These 21 T cell receptor beta chains came from one sample sequenced in a study of graft-versus-host responses after intestinal transplantation (dated by TCRdb to 2020 to 2023). The protocol used for the library was the immunoSEQ multiplex PCR assay. The table comes from immuneACCESS by way of TCRdb, which keeps in-frame sequences with V and J called. Part of the clones is missing from these tables; in studies checked, under half for an unresolved V gene and the rest for unknown reasons. This sample gives thousands of clones in total; around 33% of them show up just once. Roughly a third of the sample is held by the ten biggest clonotypes. Per the publication, the time point label means: cells obtained before transplantation from donor or recipient. In mixed lymphocyte reactions, some 200,000 CFSE-labeled pre-transplant responders were plated with some 200,000 irradiated violet-dye-labeled stimulators and cultured for less than seven days.

Here the sequenced sample was alloreactive CD8+ T cells from a mixed lymphocyte reaction culture, taken before intestinal transplant. The cell subset or site label on this specimen signifies: CFSE-low proliferating T cells sorted from approximately 6-day pre-transplant mixed lymphocyte reaction (GvH or HvG direction). The origin of the receptors is a human patient who received an intestinal transplant.

This clone rates as medium-sized (0.01 to 0.1%). V is TRBV19 and J is TRBJ2-7; no clear D. The CDR3 contains 14 residues. The germline V and J ends were trimmed by 0 bases and 3 bases, with 9 bases remaining between them. Germline-derived CDR1 and CDR2 are LNHDA and SQIVND (reference sequence). The DNA of the CDR3 is TGTGCCAGTAGTATAGATCTAACGGGCTACGAGCAGTACTTC. This sequence encodes CASSIDLTGYEQYF.

This clone is deemed medium-sized. The rearrangement uses TRBV28 and TRBJ2-7; perhaps TRBD1 as D (6 bases). CDR1 is MDHEN and CDR2 is SYDVKM in the germline V gene. This CDR3 comprises 15 residues. Between the trimmed V and J ends, which lost 2 bases and 5 bases, there was a span of 16 bases. The CDR3, as DNA: TGTGCCAGCAGTTTACATCCCGGCAGGGGTGACGAGCAGTACTTC. Protein product: CASSLHPGRGDEQYF.

This chain links TRBV27 with TRBJ2-1; TRBD2 agrees at 15 bases. CDR1 and CDR2 (germline): MNHEY, SMNVEV (reference sequence). Trimming at V came to 4 bases and at J to 4 bases, leaving 5 bases not matched to a gene. There are 17 residues in the CDR3. CDR3 sequence (DNA): TGTGCCAGCAGTTCAGGACTAGCGGGGGGGCCATACAATGAGCAGTTCTTC. Protein: CASSSGLAGGPYNEQFF.

The genes are TRBV7-6 and TRBJ2-7; no clear D gene. Germline-derived CDR1 and CDR2 are SGHVS and FNYEAQ. V was shortened by 4 bases and J by 2 bases, with 9 bases between the two germline ends. The CDR3 runs 13 residues. This CDR3 is CASSSGETYEQYF. The DNA of the CDR3 is TGTGCCAGCAGCTCTGGAGAAACCTACGAGCAGTACTTC. The full variable domain, rest sourced from reference TRBV7-6 and TRBJ2-7, is GAGVSQSPRYKVTKRGQDVALRCDPISGHVSLYWYRQALGQGPEFLTYFNYEAQQDKSGLPNDRFSAERPEGSISTLTIQRTEQRDSAMYRCASSSGETYEQYFGPGTRLTVT.

The chain joins TRBV4-1 to TRBJ2-1; TRBD1 matches at 11 bases. Trimming took 0 bases from V and 3 from J; bases not matched to a gene: 4. From germline, CDR1 is MGHRA and CDR2 YSYEKL. The CDR3 is 17 residues long. The CDR3 DNA sequence: TGCGCCAGCAGCCAAGACCCGGACAGGGGGCTCTACAATGAGCAGTTCTTC. Amino acid sequence: CASSQDPDRGLYNEQFF.

The chain's CDR3 is CASSQDPPFPEAFF. The CDR3 DNA sequence: TGCGCCAGCAGCCAAGATCCCCCTTTCCCTGAAGCTTTCTTT. The chain has TRBV4-1 and TRBJ1-1; D ambiguous. The V end lost 0 bases, the J end lost 6 bases, and 11 bases lay between the germline ends. The CDR3 runs 14 residues. Germline lookup yields CDR1 MGHRA and CDR2 YSYEKL.

There are a few counts of this clone. The chain couples TRBV4-1 to TRBJ2-1, with 7 bases lining up with TRBD2. Trimming at V came to 1 base and at J to 5 bases, leaving 5 bases not matched to a gene. Germline V CDR1 and CDR2: MGHRA, YSYEKL. This CDR3 has 15 amino acids. The CDR3 nucleotides read TGCGCCAGCAGCCAAGTGTTGGGGGGGAACAATGAGCAGTTCTTC. This encodes CASSQVLGGNNEQFF.

V gene TRBV9 combines with J gene TRBJ1-3, with 7 bases fitting TRBD1. This CDR3 has 17 residues. Germline assignment: CDR1 SGDLS and CDR2 YYNGEE. Losses at the gene ends were 3 bases for V and 2 bases for J; bases not matched to a gene: 11. The CDR3 coding sequence is TGTGCCAGCAGCGCCCCCCATCCAACAGGGGCTGGAAACACCATATATTTT. Encoded protein: CASSAPHPTGAGNTIYF.

This clone is medium-sized (0.01 to 0.1%). The V call is TRBV7-2, the J call TRBJ2-7; 9 nucleotides agree with TRBD1. The CDR3 totals 14 residues. CDR1 and CDR2 (germline): SGHTA, FQGNSA. Losses at the gene ends were 6 bases for V and 3 bases for J; bases not matched to a gene: 6. DNA for the CDR3: TGTGCCAGCAGTCCGGGACAGGGCTACTACGAGCAGTACTTC. Its translation is CASSPGQGYYEQYF.

This clone was found a few times. V is TRBV15 and J is TRBJ2-2; 9 bases map to TRBD2. Germline CDR1 and CDR2: LNHNV and YYDKDF (reference sequence). V trimming: 7 bases; J trimming: 4 bases; junction bases outside the gene matches: 4. This CDR3 is 14 amino acids long. CDR3: CATTGTSSTGELFF. Here the CDR3 DNA reads TGTGCCACCACTGGGACTAGCAGCACCGGGGAGCTGTTTTTT.

By proportion, this clone is medium-sized. The chain couples TRBV4-1 to TRBJ2-7, with a tentative D call TRBD2 (6 bases). There are 15 residues in the CDR3. Germline CDR1 reads MGHRA; CDR2 reads YSYEKL. Trimming cost V 1 base and J 7 bases, with 17 bases left between them. The CDR3 DNA is TGCGCCAGCAGCCAAGCTAACGGAGGGTTTGGGGAGCAGTACTTC. Its translation is CASSQANGGFGEQYF.

This clone was seen more than once but under ten times. V usage is TRBV11-3 and J usage is TRBJ2-7; TRBD1 might be the D (5 bases). Trimming removed 1 base at V and 4 bases at J, with 14 bases between. Germline V CDR1 and CDR2: SGHNT, YENEEA. There are 15 residues in the CDR3. DNA of the CDR3: TGTGCCAGCAGCTTAGTGGTAGGGGATGAGTACGAGCAGTACTTC. Encoded protein: CASSLVVGDEYEQYF.

The chain combines TRBV10-3 with TRBJ1-2; D is undetermined. The length of the CDR3 is 13 residues. Trimming pared 6 bases from V and 1 base from J, leaving 9 bases between. Germline V gives CDR1 ENHRY, CDR2 SYGVKD. CDR3 bases: TGTGCCATCAGCCCGACGGGTAACTATGGCTACACCTTC. Amino acid sequence: CAISPTGNYGYTF.

The V and J genes are TRBV7-9 and TRBJ2-7, with 7 bases identical to TRBD1. Trimming cost V 5 bases and J 3 bases; bases outside gene matches: 7. This CDR3 comprises 14 residues. Germline loops: CDR1 SEHNR, CDR2 FQNEAQ (reference sequence). CDR3: CASSLGGSYYEQYF. As DNA, the CDR3 is TGTGCCAGCAGCCTAGGGGGCAGTTACTACGAGCAGTACTTC. The full variable domain, rest sourced from reference TRBV7-9 and TRBJ2-7, is DTGVSQNPRHKITKRGQNVTFRCDPISEHNRLYWYRQTLGQGPEFLTYFQNEAQLEKSRLLSDRFSAERPKGSFSTLEIQRTEQGDSAMYLCASSLGGSYYEQYFGPGTRLTVT.

The chain links TRBV7-3 to TRBJ2-2, with D uncertain. This CDR3 has 16 amino acids. The V gene lost 3 bases and the J gene lost 0 bases, with 11 bases spanning the gap. Germline V gene sequence: CDR1 SGHTA, CDR2 FQGTGA. The CDR3 region is CASSFGGTANTGELFF. The CDR3, as DNA: TGTGCCAGCAGCTTCGGCGGCACTGCGAACACCGGGGAGCTGTTTTTT.

This clone has a handful of counts. This rearrangement joins TRBV4-1 to TRBJ2-7, with 7 bases matching TRBD2. V lost 6 bases and J lost 0; bases outside the gene matches: 5. The CDR3 has 14 residues. The germline gives CDR1 MGHRA, CDR2 YSYEKL. The CDR3 reads CASRSSGLSYEQYF. The CDR3 DNA reads as TGCGCCAGCAGATCTAGCGGCCTCTCCTACGAGCAGTACTTC.

The chain employs TRBV5-1 and TRBJ1-1, with a possible D match to TRBD1 (5 bases). This CDR3 spans 15 amino acids. Trimming removed 5 bases at V and 0 bases at J, with 14 bases between. The germline CDR1 and CDR2 sequences are SGHRS and YFSETQ. In DNA, the CDR3 is TGCGCCAGCAGTCGTAATCCGGGGGTGAACACTGAAGCTTTCTTT. This encodes CASSRNPGVNTEAFF.

This clone was observed a handful of times. The chain employs TRBV5-6 and TRBJ2-7, with D maybe TRBD1 (5 bases). Trimming cost V 0 bases and J 7 bases, with 14 bases left between them. The CDR3 sequence is 14 residues long. Germline-derived CDR1 and CDR2 are SGHDT and YYEEEE. In nucleotides, the CDR3 is TGTGCCAGCAGCTTGGGTACAGGTTTTTGGGAGCAGTACTTC. Translated: CASSLGTGFWEQYF.

The chain joins TRBV28 to TRBJ1-1; D is undetermined. CDR3 length: 14 amino acids. V was shortened by 3 bases and J by 0 bases, with 8 bases between the two germline ends. CDR1 is MDHEN, CDR2 SYDVKM, per germline. In nucleotides, the CDR3 is TGTGCCAGCAGTTTGGCCCGATTGAACACTGAAGCTTTCTTT. This gives the protein CASSLARLNTEAFF.

The chain is built from TRBV7-2 and TRBJ2-7; TRBD1 aligns across 9 bases. V shed 0 bases, J shed 2 bases, and the junction held 5 bases outside the gene matches. The CDR3 consists of 16 residues. Germline V CDR1 and CDR2: SGHTA, FQGNSA. CDR3 protein: CASSLASGQGTYEQYF. The DNA of the CDR3 is TGTGCCAGCAGCTTAGCCTCGGGACAGGGAACCTACGAGCAGTACTTC.

This sequence joins TRBV7-9 and TRBJ2-1; maybe TRBD2 (6 bases). The CDR3 length is 18 residues. V was cut by 1 base and J by 4 bases, with 20 bases left in between. The germline V gene encodes CDR1 SEHNR and CDR2 FQNEAQ (reference sequence). The CDR3 DNA sequence: TGTGCCAGCAGCTTAGAAGTCAGATGGGGGGTGGTATACAATGAGCAGTTCTTC. Protein product: CASSLEVRWGVVYNEQFF.